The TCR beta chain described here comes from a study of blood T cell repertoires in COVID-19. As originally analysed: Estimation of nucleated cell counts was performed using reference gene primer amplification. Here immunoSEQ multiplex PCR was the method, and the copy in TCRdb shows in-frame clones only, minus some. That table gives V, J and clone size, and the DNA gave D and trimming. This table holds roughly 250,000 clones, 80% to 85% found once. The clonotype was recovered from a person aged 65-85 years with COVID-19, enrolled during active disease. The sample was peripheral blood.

The CDR3 region is CASSTITGNTEAFF. The CDR3 region has the DNA TGTGCCAGCAGCACCATAACAGGGAACACTGAAGCTTTCTTT. This rearrangement joins TRBV5-5 to TRBJ1-1, with D tentatively TRBD1 (5 bases). CDR1 is SGHKS and CDR2 is YYEKEE in the germline V gene (reference sequence). V was pared by 4 bases and J by 1 base, with 11 bases between. CDR3 length: 14 amino acids.